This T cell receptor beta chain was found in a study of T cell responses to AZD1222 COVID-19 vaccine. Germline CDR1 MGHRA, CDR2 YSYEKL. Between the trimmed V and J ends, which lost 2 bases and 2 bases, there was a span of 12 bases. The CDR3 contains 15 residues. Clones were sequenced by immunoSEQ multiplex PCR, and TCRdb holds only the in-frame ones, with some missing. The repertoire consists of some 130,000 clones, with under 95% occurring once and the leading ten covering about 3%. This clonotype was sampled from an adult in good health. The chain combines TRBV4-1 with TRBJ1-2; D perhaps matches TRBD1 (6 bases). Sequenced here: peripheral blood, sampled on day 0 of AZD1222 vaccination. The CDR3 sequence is CASSQKYTGNYGYTF. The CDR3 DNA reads TGCGCCAGCAGCCAAAAGTATACAGGGAACTATGGCTACACCTTC.